These 9 T cell receptor beta chains were sequenced from one sample in a study of response to subunit inactivated influenza vaccine. TCRdb reprocessed the RT-PCR reads with MiXCR, giving one entry per CDR3 protein. There are 610,000 or so distinct CDR3 sequences in the sample; around 15% occur only once, and around 10% lies in the top ten. The source material was PBMCs from blood, sampled 11 to 12 days after vaccination. These receptors all come from a man aged 45-65 years who received an inactivated influenza vaccine.

V and J are TRBV18 and TRBJ1-4; D not resolved. The germline gives CDR1 KGHSH, CDR2 LQKENI. The CDR3 loop spans 15 amino acids. The V and J ends lost 0 bases and 7 bases respectively, with 12 bases between them. This CDR3 is CASSPPISSGEKLFF. CDR3 nucleotide sequence: TGTGCCAGCTCACCACCGATATCTTCGGGTGAAAAACTGTTTTTT.

The chain employs TRBV29-1 and TRBJ1-1; TRBD1 is a possible D gene (6 bases). This CDR3 is 14 amino acids long. Germline CDR1 and CDR2: SQVTM and ANQGSEA. Trimming removed 7 bases at V and 4 bases at J, with 19 bases between. CDR3 loop: CSAGPLQGGTEAFF. The DNA for the CDR3 is TGCAGCGCCGGGCCGTTACAGGGAGGCACTGAAGCTTTCTTT.

This clonotype was seen a few times. The rearrangement links TRBV2 to TRBJ2-1; 8 positions match TRBD1. Trimming removed 3 bases from V and 8 bases from J; junction bases left unmatched: 3. Germline V gene sequence: CDR1 SNHLY, CDR2 FYNNEI. The CDR3 consists of 13 residues. The CDR3: CASSDGQGHEQFF. The CDR3 DNA sequence: TGTGCCAGCAGTGACGGACAGGGTCATGAGCAGTTCTTC.

This clonotype was counted at least ten times. CDR3 coding DNA: TGCAGCGCCGACAGGGGGCTAAACACCGGGGAGCTGTTTTTT. This sequence encodes CSADRGLNTGELFF. V usage is TRBV29-1 and J usage is TRBJ2-2, with 10 nucleotides matching TRBD1. J gave up 2 bases and V 7 bases, and 4 bases lay outside the gene matches. Germline values: CDR1 SQVTM, CDR2 ANQGSEA. This CDR3 spans 14 amino acids.

This clonotype was counted only a few times. The chain recombines TRBV4-1 with TRBJ1-1; D uncertain. Germline CDR1 MGHRA, CDR2 YSYEKL. The CDR3 runs to 15 residues. V was shortened by 0 bases and J by 1 base, with 9 bases between the two germline ends. The CDR3 loop reads CASSQELLENTEAFF. The CDR3 DNA sequence: TGCGCCAGCAGCCAAGAGCTCTTGGAGAACACTGAAGCTTTCTTT.

This clonotype was detected once. One end of the junction does not line up with germline, which may come from a read error. V and J are TRBV24-1 and TRBJ1-2; the D is unclear. The CDR3 extends over 14 amino acids. CDR1 is KGHDR, CDR2 SFDVKD, per germline. The CDR3 DNA sequence: TGTGCCACCAGTGAGGCAGACACCAACTATGGCTACTCCTTC. Translating it yields CATSEADTNYGYSF.

J is TRBJ1-4 and V is TRBV7-2; TRBD1 aligns across 9 bases. Germline V gene data show CDR1 as SGHTA and CDR2 as FQGNSA. The CDR3 has 15 amino acids. J lost 8 bases, V lost 5 bases, and 9 bases had no gene match. CDR3 in DNA: TGTGCCAGCAGCCCGGGGACAGGGTACGGCGAAAAACTGTTTTTT. Protein sequence: CASSPGTGYGEKLFF.

The chain links TRBV7-8 to TRBJ2-1, with 7 bases matching TRBD1. CDR1 is SGHVS, CDR2 FQNEAQ, per germline. V trimming: 7 bases; J trimming: 6 bases; junction bases outside the gene matches: 9. The CDR3 is 14 residues long. The CDR3 loop reads CASTGQKKFNEQFF. In DNA form, the CDR3 reads TGTGCCAGCACGGGACAGAAGAAATTCAATGAGCAGTTCTTC.

This clonotype was detected only a few times. The chain has TRBV3-1 and TRBJ2-7; maybe TRBD1 (6 bases). The CDR3 loop spans 15 amino acids. Per the germline V gene, CDR1 is LGHDT and CDR2 is YNNKEL (reference sequence). The V and J ends lost 4 bases and 7 bases respectively, with 20 bases between them. CDR3 bases: TGTGCCAGCAGCCTCCGACAGGTCCTGAGGTGGGAGCAGTACTTC. It translates to CASSLRQVLRWEQYF.